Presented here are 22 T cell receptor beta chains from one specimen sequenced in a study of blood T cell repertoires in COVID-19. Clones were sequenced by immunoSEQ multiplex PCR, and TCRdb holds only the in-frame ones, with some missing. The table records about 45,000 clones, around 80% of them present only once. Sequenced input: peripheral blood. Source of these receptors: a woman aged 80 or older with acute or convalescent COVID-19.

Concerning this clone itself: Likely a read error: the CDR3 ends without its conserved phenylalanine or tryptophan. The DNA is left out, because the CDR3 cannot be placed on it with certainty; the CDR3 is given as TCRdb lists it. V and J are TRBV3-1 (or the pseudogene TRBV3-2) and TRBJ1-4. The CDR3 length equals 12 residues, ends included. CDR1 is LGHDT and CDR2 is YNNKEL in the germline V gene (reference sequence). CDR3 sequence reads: CASSQNRGPISI.

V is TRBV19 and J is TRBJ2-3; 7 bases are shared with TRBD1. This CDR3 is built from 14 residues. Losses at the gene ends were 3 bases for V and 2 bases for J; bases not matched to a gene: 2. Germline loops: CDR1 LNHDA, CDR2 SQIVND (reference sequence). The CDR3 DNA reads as TGTGCCAGTAGTATGAGGGGGCTCACAGATACGCAGTATTTT. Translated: CASSMRGLTDTQYF.

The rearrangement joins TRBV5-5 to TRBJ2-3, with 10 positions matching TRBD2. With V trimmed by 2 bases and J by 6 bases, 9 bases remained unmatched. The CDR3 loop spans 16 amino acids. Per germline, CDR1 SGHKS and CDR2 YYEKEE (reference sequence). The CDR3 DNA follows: TGTGCCAGCAGCTTAGGGGTTAAGCGGGGGGGCGATACGCAGTATTTT. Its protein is CASSLGVKRGGDTQYF.

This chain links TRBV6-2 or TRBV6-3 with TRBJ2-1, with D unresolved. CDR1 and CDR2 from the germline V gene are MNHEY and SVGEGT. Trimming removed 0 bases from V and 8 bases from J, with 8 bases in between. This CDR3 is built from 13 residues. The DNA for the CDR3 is TGTGCCAGCAGTTACTCGAGGTTCTATGAGCAGTTCTTC. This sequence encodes CASSYSRFYEQFF.

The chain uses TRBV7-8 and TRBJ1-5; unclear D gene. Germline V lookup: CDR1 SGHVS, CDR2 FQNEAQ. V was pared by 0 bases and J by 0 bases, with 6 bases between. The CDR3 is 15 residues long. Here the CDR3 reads CASSLAFGSNQPQHF. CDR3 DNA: TGTGCCAGCAGCTTAGCGTTCGGTAGCAATCAGCCCCAGCATTTT.

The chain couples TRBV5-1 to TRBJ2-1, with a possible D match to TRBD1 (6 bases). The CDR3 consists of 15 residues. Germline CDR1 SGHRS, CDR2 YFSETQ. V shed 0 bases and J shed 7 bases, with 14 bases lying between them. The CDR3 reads CASSLEPGDGNEQFF. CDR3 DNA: TGCGCCAGCAGCTTGGAGCCAGGGGATGGGAATGAGCAGTTCTTC.

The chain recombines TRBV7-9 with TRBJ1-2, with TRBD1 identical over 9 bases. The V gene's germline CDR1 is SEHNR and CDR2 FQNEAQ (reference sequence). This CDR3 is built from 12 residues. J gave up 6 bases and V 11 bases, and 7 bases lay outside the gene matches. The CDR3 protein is CAAPGQGNGYTF. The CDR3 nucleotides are TGTGCCGCGCCGGGACAGGGCAATGGCTACACCTTC.

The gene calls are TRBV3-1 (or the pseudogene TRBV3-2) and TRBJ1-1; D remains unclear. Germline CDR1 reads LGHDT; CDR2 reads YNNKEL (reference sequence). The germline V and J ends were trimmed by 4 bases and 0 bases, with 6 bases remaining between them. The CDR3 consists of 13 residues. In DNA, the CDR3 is TGTGCCAGCAGCCGAAGCATGAACACTGAAGCTTTCTTT. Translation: CASSRSMNTEAFF.

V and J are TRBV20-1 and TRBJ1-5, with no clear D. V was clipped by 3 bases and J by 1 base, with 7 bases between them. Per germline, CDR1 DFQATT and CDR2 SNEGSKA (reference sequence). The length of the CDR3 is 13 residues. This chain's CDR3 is CSASGLSNQPQHF. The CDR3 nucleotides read TGCAGTGCTAGTGGGCTCAGCAATCAGCCCCAGCATTTT.

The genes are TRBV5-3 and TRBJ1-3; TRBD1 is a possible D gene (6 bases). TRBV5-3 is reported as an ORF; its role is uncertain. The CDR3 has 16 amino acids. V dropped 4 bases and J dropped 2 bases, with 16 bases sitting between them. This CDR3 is CARSPAFGGAGNTIYF. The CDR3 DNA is TGTGCCAGAAGCCCCGCGTTTGGGGGCGCTGGAAACACCATATATTTT.

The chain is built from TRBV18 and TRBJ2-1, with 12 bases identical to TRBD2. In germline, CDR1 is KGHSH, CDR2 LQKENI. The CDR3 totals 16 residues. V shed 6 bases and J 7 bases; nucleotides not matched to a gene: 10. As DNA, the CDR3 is TGTGCCAGCTCCGACCAAACTAGCGGGGGGCGGAATGAGCAGTTCTTC. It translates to CASSDQTSGGRNEQFF.

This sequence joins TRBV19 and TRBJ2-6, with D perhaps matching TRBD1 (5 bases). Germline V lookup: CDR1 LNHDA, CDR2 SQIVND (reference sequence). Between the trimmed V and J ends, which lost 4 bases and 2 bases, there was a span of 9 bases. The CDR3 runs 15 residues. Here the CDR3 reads CASSTDRTGANVLTF. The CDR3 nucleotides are TGTGCCAGTAGTACCGACAGAACTGGGGCCAACGTCCTGACTTTC.

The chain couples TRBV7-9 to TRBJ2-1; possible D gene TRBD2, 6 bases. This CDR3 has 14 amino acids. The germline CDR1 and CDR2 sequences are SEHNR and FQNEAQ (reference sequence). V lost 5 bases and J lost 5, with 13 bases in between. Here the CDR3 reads CASSLVGGDNEQFF. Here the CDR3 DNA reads TGTGCCAGCAGCCTAGTGGGGGGAGACAATGAGCAGTTCTTC.

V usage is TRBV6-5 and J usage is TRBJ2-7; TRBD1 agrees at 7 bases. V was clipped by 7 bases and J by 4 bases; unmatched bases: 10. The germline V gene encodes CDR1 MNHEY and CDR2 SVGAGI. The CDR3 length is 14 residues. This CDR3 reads CASIAGTESYEQYF. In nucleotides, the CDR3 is TGTGCCAGCATTGCCGGGACAGAATCATACGAGCAGTACTTC.

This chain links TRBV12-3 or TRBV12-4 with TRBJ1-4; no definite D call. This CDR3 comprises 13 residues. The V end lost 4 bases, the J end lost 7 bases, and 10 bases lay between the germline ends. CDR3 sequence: CASSYVRGEKLFF. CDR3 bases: TGTGCCAGCAGTTACGTCCGAGGTGAAAAACTGTTTTTT.

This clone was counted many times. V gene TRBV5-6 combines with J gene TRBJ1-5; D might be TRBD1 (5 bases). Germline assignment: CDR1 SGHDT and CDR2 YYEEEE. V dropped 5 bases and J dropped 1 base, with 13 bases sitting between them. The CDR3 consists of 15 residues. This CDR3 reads CASRDRRGSNQPQHF. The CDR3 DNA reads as TGTGCCAGCAGGGATCGGCGGGGGAGCAATCAGCCCCAGCATTTT.

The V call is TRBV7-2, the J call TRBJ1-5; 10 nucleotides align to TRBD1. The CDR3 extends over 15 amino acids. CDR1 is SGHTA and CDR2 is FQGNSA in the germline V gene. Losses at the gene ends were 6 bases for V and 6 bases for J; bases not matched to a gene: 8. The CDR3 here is CASSERTGGFQPQHF. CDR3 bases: TGTGCCAGCAGTGAACGGACAGGGGGTTTTCAGCCCCAGCATTTT.

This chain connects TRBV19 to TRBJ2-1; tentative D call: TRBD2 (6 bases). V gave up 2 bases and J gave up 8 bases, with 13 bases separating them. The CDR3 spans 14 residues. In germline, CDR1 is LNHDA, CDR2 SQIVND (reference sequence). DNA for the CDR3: TGTGCCAGTAGTATATGGTCGGGGACTGATGAGCAGTTCTTC. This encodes CASSIWSGTDEQFF.

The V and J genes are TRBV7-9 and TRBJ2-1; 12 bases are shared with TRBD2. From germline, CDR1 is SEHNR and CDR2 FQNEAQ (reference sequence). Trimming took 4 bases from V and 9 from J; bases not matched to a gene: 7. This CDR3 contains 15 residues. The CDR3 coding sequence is TGTGCCAGCAGCTACGCTAGCGGGGGGGTAGGTGAGCAGTTCTTC. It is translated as CASSYASGGVGEQFF.

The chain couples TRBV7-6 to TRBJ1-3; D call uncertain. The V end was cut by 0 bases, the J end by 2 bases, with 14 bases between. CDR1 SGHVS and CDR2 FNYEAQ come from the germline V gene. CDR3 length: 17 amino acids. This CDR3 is CASSLARPGKAGNTIYF. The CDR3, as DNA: TGTGCCAGCAGCTTAGCCCGACCGGGGAAGGCTGGAAACACCATATATTTT.

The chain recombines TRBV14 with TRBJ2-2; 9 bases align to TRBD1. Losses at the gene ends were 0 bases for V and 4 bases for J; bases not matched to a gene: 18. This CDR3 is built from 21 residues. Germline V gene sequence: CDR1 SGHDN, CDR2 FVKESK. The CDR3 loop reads CASSQDPLPRTGEVGTGELFF. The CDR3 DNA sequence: TGTGCCAGCAGCCAAGATCCACTTCCTCGGACAGGGGAAGTCGGCACCGGGGAGCTGTTTTTT.

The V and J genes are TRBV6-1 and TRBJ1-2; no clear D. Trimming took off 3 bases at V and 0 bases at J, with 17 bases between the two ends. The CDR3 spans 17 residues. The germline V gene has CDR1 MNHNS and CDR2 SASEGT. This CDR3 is CASSDVDKLLTNYGYTF. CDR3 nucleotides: TGTGCCAGCAGTGATGTCGACAAGTTACTGACTAACTATGGCTACACCTTC.